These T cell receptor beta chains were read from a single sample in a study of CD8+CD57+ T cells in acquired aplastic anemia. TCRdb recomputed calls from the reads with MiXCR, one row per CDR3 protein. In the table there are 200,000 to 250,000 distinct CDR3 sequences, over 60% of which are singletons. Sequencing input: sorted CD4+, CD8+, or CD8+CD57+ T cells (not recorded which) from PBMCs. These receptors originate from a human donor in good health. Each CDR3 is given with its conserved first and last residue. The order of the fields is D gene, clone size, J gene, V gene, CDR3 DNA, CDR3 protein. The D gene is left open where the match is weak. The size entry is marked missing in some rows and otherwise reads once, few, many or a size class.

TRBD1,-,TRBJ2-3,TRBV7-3,TGTGCCAGCAGCTCCCCCCGGGACAGCATCACAGATACGCAGTATTTT,CASSSPRDSITDTQYF
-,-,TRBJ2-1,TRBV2,TGTGCCGTTCAAGGTGCCCTTAACAATGAGCAGTTCTTC,CAVQGALNNEQFF
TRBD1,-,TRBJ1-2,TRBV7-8,TGTGCCAGCAGCCCAGGGACAGGAATTGGGTATGGCTACACCTTC,CASSPGTGIGYGYTF
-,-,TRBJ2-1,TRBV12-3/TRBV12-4,TGTGCCAGCAGTTTTCGATCCTACAATGAGCAGTTCTTC,CASSFRSYNEQFF
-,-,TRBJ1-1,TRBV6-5,TGTGCCAGCAGCATACACAGGGACACTGAAGCTTTCTTT,CASSIHRDTEAFF
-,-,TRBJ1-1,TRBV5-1,TGCGCCAGCAGCTCACAGGGCATTGACACTGAAGCTCTCTTT,CASSSQGIDTEALF
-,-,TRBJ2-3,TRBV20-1,TGCAGTGCTAGAGCGGCCGTTCCCACAGATACGCAGTATTTT,CSARAAVPTDTQYF
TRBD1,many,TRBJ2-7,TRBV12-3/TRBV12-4,TGTGCCAGCAGTTTCAAGGGGGCTGGCAGCGAGCAGTACTTC,CASSFKGAGSEQYF
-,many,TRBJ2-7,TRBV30,TGTGCCTGTACAGGGTCATCCTACGAGCAGTACTTC,CACTGSSYEQYF
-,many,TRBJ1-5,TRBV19,TGTGCCAGTAGAAACAACAGGGCTTCCGGGCCCCAGCATTTT,CASRNNRASGPQHF
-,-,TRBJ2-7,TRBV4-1,TGCGCCAGCAGCCGCCCAGGGAGTGATCCTGTCTTC,CASSRPGSDPVF
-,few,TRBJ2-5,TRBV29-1,TGCAGCGCTATTGAGGCCTCAGGGAAATACTTC,CSAIEASGKYF
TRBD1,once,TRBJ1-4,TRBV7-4,TGTGCCAGCAGCTCAGAGACAGGGTATCAAGAAAAACTGTTTTTT,CASSSETGYQEKLFF